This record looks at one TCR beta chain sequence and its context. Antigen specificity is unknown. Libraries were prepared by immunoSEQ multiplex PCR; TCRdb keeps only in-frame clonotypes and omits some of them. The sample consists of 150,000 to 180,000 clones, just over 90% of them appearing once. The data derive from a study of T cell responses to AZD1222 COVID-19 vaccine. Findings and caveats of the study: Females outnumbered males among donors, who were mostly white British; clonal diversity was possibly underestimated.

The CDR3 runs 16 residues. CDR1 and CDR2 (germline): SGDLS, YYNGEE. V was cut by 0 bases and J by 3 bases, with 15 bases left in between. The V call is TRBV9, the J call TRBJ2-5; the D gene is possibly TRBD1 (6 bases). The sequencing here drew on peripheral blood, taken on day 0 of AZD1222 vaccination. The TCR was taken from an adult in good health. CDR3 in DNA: TGTGCCAGCAGCGTAGACTTACAGGGAGTTAAAGAGACCCAGTACTTC. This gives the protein CASSVDLQGVKETQYF.